The present TCR beta chain was sequenced within a study of control samples from healthy donors and cancer patients. Here immunoSEQ multiplex PCR was the method, and the copy in TCRdb shows in-frame clones only, minus some. The sample holds 20,000 to 25,000 clones; roughly 91% are singletons and the top ten take 8% to 10%. This TCR derives from a woman in her fifties or sixties with head and neck cancer. Sequencing was done on a sample of PBMCs.

CDR3 protein: CASSSAGTLNYEQYF. The CDR3 DNA reads as TGTGCCAGCAGTTCGGCCGGGACCTTGAATTACGAGCAGTACTTC. J is TRBJ2-7 and V is TRBV5-4; D is possibly TRBD1 or TRBD2 (5 bases each). CDR1 and CDR2 from the germline V gene are SGHNT and YYREEE (reference sequence). V dropped 5 bases and J dropped 4 bases, with 19 bases sitting between them. This CDR3 contains 15 residues.